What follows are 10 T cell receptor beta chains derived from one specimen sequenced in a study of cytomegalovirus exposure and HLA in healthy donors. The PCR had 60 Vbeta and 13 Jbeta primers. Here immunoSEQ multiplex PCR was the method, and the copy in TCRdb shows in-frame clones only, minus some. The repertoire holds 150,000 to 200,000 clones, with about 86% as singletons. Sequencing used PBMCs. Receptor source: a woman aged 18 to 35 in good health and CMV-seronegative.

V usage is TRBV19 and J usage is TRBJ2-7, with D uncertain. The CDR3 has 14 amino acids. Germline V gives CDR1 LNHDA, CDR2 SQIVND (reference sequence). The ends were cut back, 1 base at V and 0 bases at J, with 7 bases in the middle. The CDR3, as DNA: TGTGCCAGTAGTATAGTGCCCGGCTCCTACGAGCAGTACTTC. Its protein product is CASSIVPGSYEQYF.

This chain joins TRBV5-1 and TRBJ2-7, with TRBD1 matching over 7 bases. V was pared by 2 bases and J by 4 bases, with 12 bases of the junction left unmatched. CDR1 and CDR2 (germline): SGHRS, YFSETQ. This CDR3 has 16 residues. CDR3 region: CASSLEGGHFDYEQYF. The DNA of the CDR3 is TGCGCCAGCAGCTTAGAAGGGGGCCATTTTGATTACGAGCAGTACTTC.

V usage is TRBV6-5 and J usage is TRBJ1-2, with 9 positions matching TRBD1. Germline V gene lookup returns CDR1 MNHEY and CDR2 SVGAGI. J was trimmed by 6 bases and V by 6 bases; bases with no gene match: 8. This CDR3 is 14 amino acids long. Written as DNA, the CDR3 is TGTGCCAGCAGGGGACCGGGACAGGGCCATGGCTACACCTTC. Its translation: CASRGPGQGHGYTF.

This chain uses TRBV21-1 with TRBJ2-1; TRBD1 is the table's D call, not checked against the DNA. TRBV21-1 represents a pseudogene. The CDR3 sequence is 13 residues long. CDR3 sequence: CASSKTGGCEQFF. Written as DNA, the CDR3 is TGTGCCAGCAGCAAAACAGGGGGCTGTGAGCAGTTCTTC.

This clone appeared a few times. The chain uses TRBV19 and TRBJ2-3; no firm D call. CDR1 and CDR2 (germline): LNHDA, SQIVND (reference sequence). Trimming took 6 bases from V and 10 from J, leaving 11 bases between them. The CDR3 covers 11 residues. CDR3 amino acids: CASSGSTSQYF. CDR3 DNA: TGTGCCAGTAGCGGGTCCACCTCGCAGTATTTT.

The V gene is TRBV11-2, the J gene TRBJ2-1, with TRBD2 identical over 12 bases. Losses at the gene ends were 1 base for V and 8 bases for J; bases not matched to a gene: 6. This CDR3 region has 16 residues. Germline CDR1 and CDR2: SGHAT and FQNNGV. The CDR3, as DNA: TGTGCCAGCAGCTTAGGGGGGACTAGCGGGTACGATGAGCAGTTCTTC. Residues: CASSLGGTSGYDEQFF. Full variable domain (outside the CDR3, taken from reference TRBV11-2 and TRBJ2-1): EAGVAQSPRYKIIEKRQSVAFWCNPISGHATLYWYQQILGQGPKLLIQFQNNGVVDDSQLPKDRFSAERLKGVDSTLKIQPAKLEDSAVYLCASSLGGTSGYDEQFFGPGTRLTVL.

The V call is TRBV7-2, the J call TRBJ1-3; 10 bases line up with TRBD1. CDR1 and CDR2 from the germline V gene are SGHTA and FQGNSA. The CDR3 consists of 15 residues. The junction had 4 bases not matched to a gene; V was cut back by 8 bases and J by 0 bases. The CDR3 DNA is TGTGCCAGCGCTCGGGACAGGGGCTCTGGAAACACCATATATTTT. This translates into CASARDRGSGNTIYF.

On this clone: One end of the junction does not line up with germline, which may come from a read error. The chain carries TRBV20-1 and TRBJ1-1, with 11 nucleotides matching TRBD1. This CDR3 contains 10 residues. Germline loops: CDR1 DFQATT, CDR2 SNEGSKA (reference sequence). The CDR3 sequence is CSARRDRGVF. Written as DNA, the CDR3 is TGCAGTGCTAGGAGGGACAGGGGGGTTTTT.

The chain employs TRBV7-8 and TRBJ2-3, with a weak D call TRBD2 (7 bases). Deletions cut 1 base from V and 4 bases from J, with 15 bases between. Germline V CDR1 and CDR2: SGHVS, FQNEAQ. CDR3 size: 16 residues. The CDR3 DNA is TGTGCCAGCAGCTTAGGGAGACTAGCAGGGGCAGATACGCAGTATTTT. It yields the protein CASSLGRLAGADTQYF. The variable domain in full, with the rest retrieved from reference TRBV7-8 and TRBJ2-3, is GAGVSQSPRYKVAKRGQDVALRCDPISGHVSLFWYQQALGQGPEFLTYFQNEAQLDKSGLPSDRFFAERPEGSVSTLKIQRTQQEDSAVYLCASSLGRLAGADTQYFGPGTRLTVL.

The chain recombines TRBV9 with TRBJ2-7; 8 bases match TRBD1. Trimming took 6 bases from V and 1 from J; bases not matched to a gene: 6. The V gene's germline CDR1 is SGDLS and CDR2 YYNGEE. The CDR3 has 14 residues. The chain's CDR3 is CASTRGLESYEQYF. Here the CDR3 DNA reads TGTGCCAGCACCAGGGGGCTGGAATCCTACGAGCAGTACTTC.